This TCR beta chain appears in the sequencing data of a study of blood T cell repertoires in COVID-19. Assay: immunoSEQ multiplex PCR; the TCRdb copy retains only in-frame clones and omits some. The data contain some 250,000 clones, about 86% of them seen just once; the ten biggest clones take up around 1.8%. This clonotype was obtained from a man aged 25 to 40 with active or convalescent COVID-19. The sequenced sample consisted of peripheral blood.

The CDR3 region is CASSQSLYPPGELFF. CDR3 DNA sequence: TGTGCCAGCAGCCAAAGCCTATACCCTCCCGGGGAGCTGTTTTTT. The chain has TRBV3-1 (or the pseudogene TRBV3-2) and TRBJ2-2; no firm D call. Germline loops: CDR1 LGHDT, CDR2 YNNKEL (reference sequence). Trimming removed 2 bases from V and 6 bases from J, with 13 bases in between. There are 15 residues in the CDR3.